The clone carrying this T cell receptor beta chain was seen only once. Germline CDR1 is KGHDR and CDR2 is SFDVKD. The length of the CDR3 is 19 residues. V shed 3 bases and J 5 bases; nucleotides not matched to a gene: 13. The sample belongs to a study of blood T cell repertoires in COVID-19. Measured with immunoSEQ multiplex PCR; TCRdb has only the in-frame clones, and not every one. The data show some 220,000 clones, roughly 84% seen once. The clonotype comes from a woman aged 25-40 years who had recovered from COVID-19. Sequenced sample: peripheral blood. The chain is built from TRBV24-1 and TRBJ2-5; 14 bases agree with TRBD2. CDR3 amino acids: CATSDPTGTSGSLYETQYF. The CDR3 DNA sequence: TGTGCCACCAGTGATCCTACCGGGACTAGCGGGAGTCTATATGAGACCCAGTACTTC.